These 10 T cell receptor beta chains came from one sample sequenced in a study of human versus mouse CDR3 diversity and MHC coevolution. This table comes from immunoSEQ multiplex PCR, and its TCRdb copy is limited to in-frame clones, with some not included. The table has tens of thousands of clones, around 94% seen once. Sequences were obtained from naive CD4+ T cells from blood. Subset given: CD45RO-negative CD62L-positive naive CD4 T cells. These receptor sequences come from a person aged 55-75 years in good health.

This chain uses TRBV10-3 with TRBJ2-3; 11 positions agree with TRBD2. The V and J ends lost 5 bases and 3 bases, in that order; junction bases with no gene match: 1. The CDR3 has 14 residues. Germline V gene lookup returns CDR1 ENHRY and CDR2 SYGVKD. In DNA form, the CDR3 reads TGTGCCATCAGTCGACTAGCGGGGACAGATACGCAGTATTTT. Translation gives CAISRLAGTDTQYF.

J is TRBJ1-2 and V is TRBV2, with TRBD1 identical over 7 bases. CDR3 length equals 13 residues. V gave up 7 bases and J gave up 4 bases; unmatched junction bases: 6. Germline-derived CDR1 and CDR2 are SNHLY and FYNNEI. CDR3 in amino acids: CASTAGTVYGYTF. The DNA for the CDR3 is TGTGCCAGCACCGCGGGGACAGTCTATGGCTACACCTTC.

This sequence joins TRBV9 and TRBJ1-4; 10 bases match TRBD1. With V trimmed by 4 bases and J by 5 bases, 5 bases remained unmatched. The germline gives CDR1 SGDLS, CDR2 YYNGEE. This CDR3 has 15 amino acids. DNA for the CDR3: TGTGCCAGCAGCTCCCGGGACAGGGGAAATGAAAAACTGTTTTTT. Translation: CASSSRDRGNEKLFF.

The table lists this clone with a few counts. DNA for the CDR3: TGTGCCAGTAGTTCCCGGACAGGGGTGAACACTGAAGCTTTCTTT. It translates to CASSSRTGVNTEAFF. The chain has TRBV19 and TRBJ1-1; 9 bases are a match to TRBD1. Germline V lookup: CDR1 LNHDA, CDR2 SQIVND (reference sequence). V trimming: 5 bases; J trimming: 0 bases; junction bases outside the gene matches: 4. This CDR3 contains 15 residues. The whole variable domain, remainder taken from reference TRBV19 and TRBJ1-1, is DGGITQSPKYLFRKEGQNVTLSCEQNLNHDAMYWYRQDPGQGLRLIYYSQIVNDFQKGDIAEGYSVSREKKESFPLTVTSAQKNPTAFYLCASSSRTGVNTEAFFGQGTRLTVV.

Written as DNA, the CDR3 is TGTGCCAGCAGCTTGTCCGGGGGGGTTGGCACCGGGGAGCTGTTTTTT. Amino acids: CASSLSGGVGTGELFF. J is TRBJ2-2 and V is TRBV5-6; 8 bases fit TRBD2. CDR1 and CDR2 from the germline V gene are SGHDT and YYEEEE. The ends lost 1 base at V and 4 bases at J; junction bases unmatched: 6. The length of the CDR3 is 16 residues.

The chain carries TRBV11-2 and TRBJ2-7; tentative D call: TRBD1 (6 bases). The CDR3 length is 19 residues. V lost 0 bases to trimming and J lost 6 bases, with 27 bases between them. The germline CDR1 and CDR2 sequences are SGHAT and FQNNGV. For the CDR3, the DNA is TGTGCCAGCAGCTTAGATCCGGGGTATATCGTTGCAGGGGCGGGCGAGCAGTACTTC. It is translated as CASSLDPGYIVAGAGEQYF. The complete variable domain, with remaining parts taken from reference TRBV11-2 and TRBJ2-7, reads EAGVAQSPRYKIIEKRQSVAFWCNPISGHATLYWYQQILGQGPKLLIQFQNNGVVDDSQLPKDRFSAERLKGVDSTLKIQPAKLEDSAVYLCASSLDPGYIVAGAGEQYFGPGTRLTVT.

The chain is built from TRBV30 and TRBJ1-3; D gene uncertain. The CDR3 is made up of 12 amino acids. Germline CDR1 GTSNPN, CDR2 SVGIG (reference sequence). V was trimmed by 8 bases and J by 0 bases, leaving 8 bases between them. The CDR3 nucleotides read TGTGCCCGGGAGGTCTCTGGAAACACCATATATTTT. This gives the protein CAREVSGNTIYF. The full variable domain, its missing parts supplied by reference TRBV30 and TRBJ1-3, is SQTIHQWPATLVQPVGSPLSLECTVEGTSNPNLYWYRQAAGRGLQLLFYSVGIGQISSEVPQNLSASRPQDRQFILSSKKLLLSDSGFYLCAREVSGNTIYFGEGSWLTVV.

The chain combines TRBV5-4 with TRBJ2-5, with D possibly TRBD1 on 5 matching bases. Germline V lookup: CDR1 SGHNT, CDR2 YYREEE (reference sequence). The ends were cut back, 6 bases at V and 5 bases at J, with 14 bases in the middle. The CDR3 runs 13 residues. Written as DNA, the CDR3 is TGTGCCAGCAACGTGGCAGGGTCGGAGACCCAGTACTTC. Translated, it gives CASNVAGSETQYF.

The V gene is TRBV10-2, the J gene TRBJ2-5, with 10 bases aligning to TRBD2. CDR3 length: 15 residues. Germline CDR1 WSHSY, CDR2 SAAADI. The J segment lost 6 bases and the V segment lost 2 bases, leaving 6 bases of the junction unmatched. CDR3 in amino acids: CASSEGLAGGQTQYF. CDR3 DNA sequence: TGCGCCAGCAGTGAGGGGTTAGCGGGAGGTCAGACCCAGTACTTC.

The chain recombines TRBV5-8 with TRBJ2-7, with D possibly matching TRBD2 (6 bases). Germline lookup yields CDR1 SGHTS and CDR2 YDEGEE. V was clipped by 1 base and J by 0 bases, with 17 bases between them. The CDR3 runs 17 residues. The DNA of the CDR3 is TGTGCCAGCAGCTTGATGACGGGACTGGGGAGCTCCTACGAGCAGTACTTC. The encoded protein is CASSLMTGLGSSYEQYF.